This T cell receptor beta chain emerged from a study of blood T cell repertoires in COVID-19. About the research overall: Donors in the United States, Italy and Spain gave samples during acute or convalescent COVID-19. Sample material is recorded as cDNA or gDNA derived from T cells, B-cell-depleted T cells, or PBMCs.

Germline CDR1 is SQVTM and CDR2 is ANQGSEA. V lost 3 bases and J 3 bases, leaving 18 bases between the germline ends. This CDR3 has 16 amino acids. Original processing methods: Amplification of reference gene primers provided the estimated nucleated cell counts. Sequencing was performed with immunoSEQ multiplex PCR; in TCRdb, only in-frame clones are kept and a portion is missing. V, J and clone size reflect that table, while D and trimming were determined from the DNA. The sample contains 30,000 to 40,000 clones, about 87% of which appear only once. This receptor was identified in a man aged 55 to 70 with active COVID-19. The sample taken for sequencing was peripheral blood. The rearrangement uses TRBV29-1 and TRBJ2-1, with D maybe TRBD2 (5 bases). CDR3 nucleotide sequence: TGCAGCGTTGAGGACCGCGGGCCTTTCCTCTACAATGAGCAGTTCTTC. It is translated as CSVEDRGPFLYNEQFF.